The 21 T cell receptor beta chains given below trace back to one sample, sequenced in a study of spatial heterogeneity in lung cancer (dated by TCRdb to between 2017 and 2020). To prepare the library, 5' RACE was applied. Sequencer: NextSeq 500. TCRdb cleaned the public reads at Q25 with fastp, built clones with MiXCR and kept in-frame beta chains. Each CDR3 protein appears once, grouped with its most common genes and DNA. The sample records about 70,000 distinct CDR3 sequences, 7.5% to 10% of which are singletons. The ten biggest clones cover 1.5% to 2% of the sample. Taken with the paper, the label for time point translates to: blood at routine non-recurrence follow-up after resection. This material consisted of PBMCs, taken at follow-up. The receptors were gathered from a female donor with early-stage non-small cell lung cancer.

Concerning this clonotype itself: A read error may explain this, as a much larger clone is one base away. The chain has TRBV11-1 and TRBJ2-3; tentative D call: TRBD1 (6 bases). Germline CDR1 SGHAT, CDR2 FQDESV (reference sequence). The length of the CDR3 is 16 residues. V shed 5 bases and J shed 5 bases, with 20 bases lying between them. CDR3 bases: TGTGCCAGCAGCCCCCGGGACACGGGGATTAAAGATACGCAGTATTTT. Translation: CASSPRDTGIKDTQYF.

This clonotype occurred many times. V gene TRBV7-9 combines with J gene TRBJ1-3, with D possibly being TRBD1 (6 bases). Germline V gene data show CDR1 as SEHNR and CDR2 as FQNEAQ (reference sequence). Trimming removed 2 bases at V and 4 bases at J, with 12 bases between. The CDR3 runs 15 residues. The DNA for the CDR3 is TGTGCCAGCAGCTTAAGGACAGTCGGAGGAAACACCATATATTTT. Its translation: CASSLRTVGGNTIYF.

Ten or more counts support this clonotype. The junction does not match germline at one end; this may be a read error. The gene calls are TRBV2 and TRBJ2-4, with 7 bases aligning to TRBD2. CDR1 and CDR2 (germline): SNHLY, FYNNEI. The CDR3 consists of 14 residues. CDR3 coding DNA: TGTGCCAGCAGCGAAGGTCTAGCGGAAAACATTCAGTACTTC. Amino acid sequence: CASSEGLAENIQYF.

This clonotype was detected many times. This chain uses TRBV20-1 with TRBJ1-5; no firm D call. The CDR3 extends over 13 amino acids. V dropped 3 bases and J dropped 5 bases, with 11 bases sitting between them. Germline assignment: CDR1 DFQATT and CDR2 SNEGSKA (reference sequence). The CDR3, as DNA: TGCAGTGCTAGTCCCGAGAACGATCAGCCCCAGCATTTT. Translating it yields CSASPENDQPQHF.

This chain joins TRBV5-1 and TRBJ1-5; 8 nucleotides line up with TRBD1. The CDR3 runs 16 residues. After removal of 2 bases from V and 4 bases from J, the junction contained 8 bases not matched to a gene. CDR1 is SGHRS and CDR2 is YFSETQ in the germline V gene. CDR3 residues: CASSLGGQGGNQPQHF. In DNA, the CDR3 is TGCGCCAGCAGCTTAGGTGGACAGGGAGGAAATCAGCCCCAGCATTTT.

This clonotype was recorded at least ten times. The gene calls are TRBV7-6 and TRBJ2-1; 10 positions match TRBD2. The V gene's germline CDR1 is SGHVS and CDR2 FNYEAQ. The CDR3 extends over 15 amino acids. V was pared by 7 bases and J by 4 bases, with 7 bases of the junction left unmatched. Written as DNA, the CDR3 is TGTGCCAGCACCCAAAGCGGGAGGGCATACAATGAGCAGTTCTTC. This translates into CASTQSGRAYNEQFF.

This clonotype was detected only once. This chain joins TRBV5-1 and TRBJ2-1, with 13 bases that match TRBD2. Germline V lookup: CDR1 SGHRS, CDR2 YFSETQ. J lost 8 bases, V lost 2 bases, and 1 base had no gene match. The CDR3 loop spans 14 amino acids. The CDR3 loop reads CASSLLAGGDEQFF. The CDR3 coding sequence is TGCGCCAGCAGCTTACTAGCGGGAGGGGATGAGCAGTTCTTC.

This clonotype was picked up many times. J is TRBJ1-1 and V is TRBV7-3; D remains ambiguous. CDR1 and CDR2 from the germline V gene are SGHTA and FQGTGA. V dropped 5 bases and J dropped 4 bases, with 20 bases sitting between them. CDR3 size: 16 residues. In DNA, the CDR3 is TGTGCCAGCAGCCAAAACAGCTTAAATGCGGGCACTGAAGCTTTCTTT. It yields the protein CASSQNSLNAGTEAFF.

This clonotype was picked up many times. The V call is TRBV3-1, the J call TRBJ2-7, with 9 bases matching TRBD2. This CDR3 region has 14 residues. Per germline, CDR1 LGHDT and CDR2 YNNKEL (reference sequence). The ends lost 0 bases at V and 9 bases at J; junction bases unmatched: 6. CDR3 sequence reads: CASSQEVAGAGQYF. The CDR3 DNA follows: TGTGCCAGCAGCCAAGAAGTAGCGGGAGCAGGGCAGTACTTC.

Of note for this clonotype: This may be a read error: a much more frequent sequence differs by one nucleotide. CDR3 sequence reads: CASSFPGELLF. The CDR3 region has the DNA TGCGCCAGCAGCTTTCCCGGGGAGCTGCTTTTT. The chain carries TRBV5-1 and TRBJ2-2; D is perhaps TRBD2 (5 bases). Germline CDR1 and CDR2: SGHRS and YFSETQ. The CDR3 runs 11 residues.

The chain recombines TRBV12-3 or TRBV12-4 with TRBJ1-1; D remains ambiguous. Trimming cost V 6 bases and J 6 bases, with 17 bases left between them. This CDR3 contains 14 residues. The CDR3 protein is CASSFRLPEPEAFF. In DNA, the CDR3 is TGTGCCAGCAGCTTCCGGCTCCCAGAACCTGAAGCTTTCTTT.

V gene TRBV12-3 or TRBV12-4 combines with J gene TRBJ1-1; D is possibly TRBD1 (5 bases). V was cut by 6 bases and J by 9 bases, with 17 bases left in between. This CDR3 contains 13 residues. CDR3 sequence reads: CASSLTRDDKAFF. The CDR3 bases are TGTGCCAGCAGCCTCACCCGGGACGACAAAGCTTTCTTT.

The chain employs TRBV24-1 and TRBJ2-4; D unclear. CDR1 is KGHDR, CDR2 SFDVKD, per germline. This CDR3 has 14 amino acids. The germline V and J ends were trimmed by 4 bases and 1 base, with 7 bases remaining between them. The CDR3 nucleotides read TGTGCCACCAGTGAGACCCATGCCAAAAACATTCAGTACTTC. Protein: CATSETHAKNIQYF.

This clonotype was seen many times. The gene calls are TRBV30 and TRBJ2-7; 7 bases match TRBD1. The CDR3 is 13 amino acids. CDR1 and CDR2 (germline): GTSNPN, SVGIG (reference sequence). The J segment lost 4 bases and the V segment lost 0 bases, leaving 3 bases of the junction unmatched. The CDR3 sequence: CAWSVGQLYEQYF. The CDR3 bases are TGTGCCTGGAGTGTGGGACAGCTTTACGAGCAGTACTTC. The complete variable domain, with remaining parts taken from reference TRBV30 and TRBJ2-7, reads SQTIHQWPATLVQPVGSPLSLECTVEGTSNPNLYWYRQAAGRGLQLLFYSVGIGQISSEVPQNLSASRPQDRQFILSSKKLLLSDSGFYLCAWSVGQLYEQYFGPGTRLTVT.

Many counts were recorded for this clonotype. The V and J genes are TRBV7-8 and TRBJ2-4, with 7 bases lining up with TRBD1. V shed 1 base and J 0 bases; nucleotides not matched to a gene: 6. The germline CDR1 and CDR2 sequences are SGHVS and FQNEAQ. This CDR3 is built from 17 residues. CDR3 protein: CASSLVGAGGAKNIQYF. For the CDR3, the DNA is TGTGCCAGCAGCTTAGTCGGGGCAGGGGGAGCCAAAAACATTCAGTACTTC. The variable domain in full, with the rest retrieved from reference TRBV7-8 and TRBJ2-4, is GAGVSQSPRYKVAKRGQDVALRCDPISGHVSLFWYQQALGQGPEFLTYFQNEAQLDKSGLPSDRFFAERPEGSVSTLKIQRTQQEDSAVYLCASSLVGAGGAKNIQYFGAGTRLSVL.

There are many counts of this clonotype. The genes are TRBV5-1 and TRBJ2-7, with D perhaps matching TRBD1 (5 bases). Trimming removed 4 bases from V and 2 bases from J, with 19 bases in between. The CDR3 is 16 residues long. Looked up from germline, CDR1 is SGHRS and CDR2 is YFSETQ. DNA of the CDR3: TGCGCCAGCAGCCCTTTCTACTGGGGCCGCCCCTACGAGCAGTACTTC. It yields the protein CASSPFYWGRPYEQYF.

The chain is built from TRBV4-3 and TRBJ2-7, with TRBD2 identical over 7 bases. The CDR3 consists of 14 residues. Germline V gives CDR1 LGHNA, CDR2 YSLEER. V dropped 3 bases and J dropped 5; count of bases not matched to a gene: 7. In nucleotides, the CDR3 is TGCGCCAGCAGCCATTGGACTAGAGGGAACGAGCAGTACTTC. This gives the protein CASSHWTRGNEQYF.

This clonotype was observed at least ten times. The V call is TRBV24-1, the J call TRBJ2-7; 10 bases line up with TRBD2. This CDR3 has 20 amino acids. The junction had 21 bases not matched to a gene; V was cut back by 3 bases and J by 5 bases. CDR1 KGHDR and CDR2 SFDVKD come from the germline V gene. CDR3 loop: CATSDPRGAGGRDVHHEQYF. Written as DNA, the CDR3 is TGTGCCACCAGTGATCCCAGAGGAGCGGGAGGGCGGGATGTACATCACGAGCAGTACTTC.

This clonotype occurred many times. The chain uses TRBV2 and TRBJ1-6, with D tentatively TRBD1 (5 bases). There are 14 residues in the CDR3. V lost 4 bases and J 9 bases, leaving 13 bases between the germline ends. The germline V gene has CDR1 SNHLY and CDR2 FYNNEI. The CDR3 loop is CASSAWTQGSPLHF. The CDR3 region has the DNA TGTGCCAGCAGTGCGTGGACCCAGGGTTCACCCCTCCACTTT.

This clonotype was detected ten times or more. CDR3 sequence reads: CASSSTGISSYEQYF. The CDR3 nucleotides read TGTGCCAGCAGCTCGACAGGAATCAGCTCCTACGAGCAGTACTTC. The chain carries TRBV6-2 or TRBV6-3 and TRBJ2-7, with a weak D call TRBD1 (6 bases). The V gene lost 6 bases and the J gene lost 0 bases, with 15 bases spanning the gap. Per germline, CDR1 MNHEY and CDR2 SVGEGT. The CDR3 is 15 residues long.

The V and J genes are TRBV30 and TRBJ1-1, with D perhaps TRBD1 (5 bases). The CDR3 spans 14 residues. The germline gives CDR1 GTSNPN, CDR2 SVGIG (reference sequence). The germline V and J ends were trimmed by 0 bases and 1 base, with 9 bases remaining between them. The CDR3 spells CAWSVQDENTEAFF. As DNA, the CDR3 is TGTGCCTGGAGTGTACAGGACGAGAACACTGAAGCTTTCTTT.